Following are 24 T cell receptor beta chains from one sample sequenced in a study of T cells expressing NK-cell markers. TCRdb re-called the 5' RACE reads, yielding one record per CDR3 amino acid sequence without DNA. Recorded for this sample: more than 120,000 distinct CDR3 sequences. The specimen was blood T cells: a sorted CD56 or NKG2C T cell subset, CD4+ or CD8+ T cells, or bulk PBMC T cells (not recorded which). These receptors were taken from a man aged 18-30 years in good health.

The J gene is TRBJ2-3, the V gene TRBV18. Germline CDR1 reads KGHSH; CDR2 reads LQKENI. The CDR3 is 13 residues long. The CDR3 sequence: CASSPAGADTQYF.

This chain joins TRBV4-1 and TRBJ1-1. Looked up from germline, CDR1 is MGHRA and CDR2 is YSYEKL. The CDR3 length is 12 residues. This CDR3 is CASSQDPLEAFF.

This chain connects TRBV27 to TRBJ1-1. The CDR3 covers 16 residues. CDR1 MNHEY and CDR2 SMNVEV come from the germline V gene (reference sequence). The chain's CDR3 is CASRTISTSMNTEAFF.

The chain joins TRBV3-1 to TRBJ2-1. In germline, CDR1 is LGHDT, CDR2 YNNKEL (reference sequence). This CDR3 comprises 12 residues. The CDR3 loop is CASSHAVNEQFF.

The chain has TRBV2 and TRBJ1-5. Germline V lookup: CDR1 SNHLY, CDR2 FYNNEI. This CDR3 has 14 amino acids. This CDR3 reads CASSELSGNQPQHF. Supplemented by reference TRBV2 and TRBJ1-5, the full variable domain reads EPEVTQTPSHQVTQMGQEVILRCVPISNHLYFYWYRQILGQKVEFLVSFYNNEISEKSEIFDDQFSVERPDGSNFTLKIRSTKLEDSAMYFCASSELSGNQPQHFGDGTRLSIL.

V is TRBV11-3 and J is TRBJ2-1; TCRdb reports TRBD1, a call that lacks DNA to check it against. The CDR3 is made up of 14 amino acids. Per germline, CDR1 SGHNT and CDR2 YENEEA. The CDR3 here is CASSPGGAGGEQFF.

The CDR3 sequence: CASSPRTDQETQYF. The J gene is TRBJ2-5, the V gene TRBV7-9; TCRdb's D gene call, TRBD1, goes unchecked for lack of DNA. CDR3 length: 14 residues. Germline-derived CDR1 and CDR2 are SEHNR and FQNEAQ (reference sequence).

J is TRBJ2-1 and V is TRBV7-9. Germline lookup yields CDR1 SEHNR and CDR2 FQNEAQ (reference sequence). The CDR3 covers 12 residues. The CDR3 region is CASSLELNEQFF.

The rearrangement uses TRBV30 and TRBJ2-3; TCRdb calls TRBD2, which cannot be checked without DNA. The CDR3 length is 14 residues. Germline-derived CDR1 and CDR2 are GTSNPN and SVGIG (reference sequence). The CDR3 is CAWSLPGTADTQYF. Full variable domain (missing parts from reference TRBV30 and TRBJ2-3): SQTIHQWPATLVQPVGSPLSLECTVEGTSNPNLYWYRQAAGRGLQLLFYSVGIGQISSEVPQNLSASRPQDRQFILSSKKLLLSDSGFYLCAWSLPGTADTQYFGPGTRLTVL.

The J gene is TRBJ2-7, the V gene TRBV4-2; there is no DNA to check the TCRdb D call of TRBD1. CDR1 and CDR2 from the germline V gene are LGHNA and YNFKEQ. This CDR3 has 15 amino acids. The CDR3 protein is CASSQEQGVGYEQYF.

The chain couples TRBV19 to TRBJ2-7. CDR3 length: 14 residues. Germline V lookup: CDR1 LNHDA, CDR2 SQIVND (reference sequence). CDR3: CASSIITPSDEQYF. Together with reference TRBV19 and TRBJ2-7, the CDR3 gives the full variable domain: DGGITQSPKYLFRKEGQNVTLSCEQNLNHDAMYWYRQDPGQGLRLIYYSQIVNDFQKGDIAEGYSVSREKKESFPLTVTSAQKNPTAFYLCASSIITPSDEQYFGPGTRLTVT.

This rearrangement joins TRBV7-3 to TRBJ2-1; the D call from TCRdb, TRBD2, cannot be confirmed without DNA. This CDR3 has 18 amino acids. Per the germline V gene, CDR1 is SGHTA and CDR2 is FQGTGA. This chain's CDR3 is CASSSHIERGSSYNEQFF.

Here the CDR3 reads CASSLVQLSYEQYF. The rearrangement uses TRBV5-5 and TRBJ2-7. CDR1 and CDR2 from the germline V gene are SGHKS and YYEKEE (reference sequence). The CDR3 contains 14 residues.

The chain carries TRBV19 and TRBJ1-3; the TRBD1 assignment by TCRdb is unverifiable without DNA. Germline-derived CDR1 and CDR2 are LNHDA and SQIVND (reference sequence). This CDR3 has 14 amino acids. The CDR3 protein is CASSLDSRGNTIYF.

This chain joins TRBV5-5 and TRBJ2-7; TCRdb lists TRBD1, though no DNA is available to test this call. CDR3 length: 16 amino acids. In germline, CDR1 is SGHKS, CDR2 YYEKEE (reference sequence). CDR3 loop: CASSPPGVYDSYEQYF. The full variable domain, completed using reference TRBV5-5 and TRBJ2-7, is DAGVTQSPTHLIKTRGQQVTLRCSPISGHKSVSWYQQVLGQGPQFIFQYYEKEERGRGNFPDRFSARQFPNYSSELNVNALLLGDSALYLCASSPPGVYDSYEQYFGPGTRLTVT.

The V gene is TRBV27, the J gene TRBJ1-2. CDR1 and CDR2 (germline): MNHEY, SMNVEV (reference sequence). The CDR3 covers 13 residues. The CDR3 here is CASSFQGGYGYTF.

The rearrangement joins TRBV20-1 to TRBJ2-3; TCRdb lists TRBD2, though no DNA is available to test this call. The CDR3 contains 16 residues. Per germline, CDR1 DFQATT and CDR2 SNEGSKA (reference sequence). CDR3 sequence reads: CSAPDQREGRSPSQYF.

The gene calls are TRBV6-1 and TRBJ2-7; TCRdb's D call of TRBD1 is untestable without DNA. The length of the CDR3 is 13 residues. Germline V lookup: CDR1 MNHNS, CDR2 SASEGT. The CDR3 here is CASTPGTKSEQYF.

The chain employs TRBV7-8 and TRBJ2-1; TCRdb reports TRBD1, a call that lacks DNA to check it against. From germline, CDR1 is SGHVS and CDR2 FQNEAQ. The CDR3 runs 15 residues. The CDR3 spells CASSSGGRGYNEQFF.

J is TRBJ2-1 and V is TRBV7-6; the TCRdb D gene call, TRBD2, has no DNA to confirm it. CDR3 size: 16 residues. CDR1 SGHVS and CDR2 FNYEAQ come from the germline V gene. CDR3 in amino acids: CASSITSGKVYNEQFF.

Its frequency marks this clonotype as medium-sized. This chain uses TRBV12-3 or TRBV12-4 with TRBJ2-1; the D call of TRBD1 rests on TCRdb alone, since no DNA is present to check it. The CDR3 runs 16 residues. The CDR3 region is CASSPTGTQAFNEQFF.

This CDR3 is CASSFSGLGEELFF. The gene calls are TRBV7-3 and TRBJ2-2. Looked up from germline, CDR1 is SGHTA and CDR2 is FQGTGA. The CDR3 is 14 residues long.

The rearrangement uses TRBV6-2 or TRBV6-3 and TRBJ1-1; as DNA is missing, the TRBD1 call by TCRdb cannot be tested. Germline V lookup: CDR1 MNHEY, CDR2 SVGEGT. CDR3 length: 14 residues. CDR3 residues: CASSYPGSITEAFF.

V and J are TRBV11-2 and TRBJ2-7; checking the TCRdb D call of TRBD1 is not possible without DNA. The CDR3 loop spans 19 amino acids. Per germline, CDR1 SGHAT and CDR2 FQNNGV. CDR3 sequence: CASSLGELTGTLGSYEQYF.